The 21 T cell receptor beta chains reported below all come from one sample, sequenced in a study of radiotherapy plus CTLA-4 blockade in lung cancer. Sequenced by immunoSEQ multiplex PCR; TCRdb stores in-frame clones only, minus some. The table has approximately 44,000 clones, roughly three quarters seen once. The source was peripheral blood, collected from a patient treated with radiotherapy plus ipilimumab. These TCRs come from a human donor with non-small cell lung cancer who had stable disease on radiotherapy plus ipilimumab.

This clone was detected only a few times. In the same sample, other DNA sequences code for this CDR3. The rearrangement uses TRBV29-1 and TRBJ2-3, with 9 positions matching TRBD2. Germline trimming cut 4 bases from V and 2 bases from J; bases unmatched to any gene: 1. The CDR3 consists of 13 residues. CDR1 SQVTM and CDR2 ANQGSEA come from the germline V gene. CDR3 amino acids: CSVGLAVTDTQYF. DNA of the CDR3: TGCAGCGTTGGACTAGCGGTCACAGATACGCAGTATTTT.

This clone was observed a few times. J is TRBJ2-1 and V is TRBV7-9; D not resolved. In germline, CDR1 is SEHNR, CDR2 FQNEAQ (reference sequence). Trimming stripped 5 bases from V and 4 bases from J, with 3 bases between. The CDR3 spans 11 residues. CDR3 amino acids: CASSPYNEQFF. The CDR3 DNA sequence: TGTGCCAGCAGCCCGTACAATGAGCAGTTCTTC.

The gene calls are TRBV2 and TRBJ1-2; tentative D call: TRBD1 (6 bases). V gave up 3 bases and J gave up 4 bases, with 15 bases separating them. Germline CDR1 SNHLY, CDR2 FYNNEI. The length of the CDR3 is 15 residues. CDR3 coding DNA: TGTGCCAGCAGTGACCCGTTCAGGGGAGCCTATGGCTACACCTTC. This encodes CASSDPFRGAYGYTF.

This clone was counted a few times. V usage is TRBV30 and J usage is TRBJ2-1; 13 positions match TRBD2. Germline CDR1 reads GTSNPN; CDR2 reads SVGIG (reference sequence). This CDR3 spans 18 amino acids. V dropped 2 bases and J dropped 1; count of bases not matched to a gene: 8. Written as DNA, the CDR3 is TGTGCCTGGAGTAAATCGCGACTAGCGGGGGGTTCCTACAATGAGCAGTTCTTC. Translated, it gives CAWSKSRLAGGSYNEQFF.

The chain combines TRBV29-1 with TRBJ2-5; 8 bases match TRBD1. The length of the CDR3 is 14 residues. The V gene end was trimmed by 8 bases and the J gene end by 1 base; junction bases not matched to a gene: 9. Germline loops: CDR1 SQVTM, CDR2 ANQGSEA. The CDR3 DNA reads TGCAGCACCCGGACAGGGCATCCCCAAGAGACCCAGTACTTC. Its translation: CSTRTGHPQETQYF.

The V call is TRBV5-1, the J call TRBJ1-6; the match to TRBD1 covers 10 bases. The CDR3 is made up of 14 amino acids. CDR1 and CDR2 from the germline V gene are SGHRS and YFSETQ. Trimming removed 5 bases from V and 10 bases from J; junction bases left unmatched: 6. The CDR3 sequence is CASRQGTGVSPLHF. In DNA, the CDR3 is TGCGCCAGCAGGCAAGGGACAGGGGTATCACCCCTCCACTTT.

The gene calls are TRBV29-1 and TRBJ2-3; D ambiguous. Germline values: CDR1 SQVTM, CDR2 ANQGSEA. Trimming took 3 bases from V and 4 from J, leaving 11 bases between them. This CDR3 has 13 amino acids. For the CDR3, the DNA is TGCAGCGTTGATCTGAAAGGGTCAGATACGCAGTATTTT. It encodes CSVDLKGSDTQYF.

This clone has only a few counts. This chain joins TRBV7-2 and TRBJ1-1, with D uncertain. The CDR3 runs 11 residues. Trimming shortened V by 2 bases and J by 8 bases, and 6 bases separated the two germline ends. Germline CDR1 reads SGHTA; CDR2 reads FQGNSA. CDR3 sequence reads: CASSLFQEAFF. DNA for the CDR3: TGTGCCAGCAGCTTATTCCAAGAAGCTTTCTTT.

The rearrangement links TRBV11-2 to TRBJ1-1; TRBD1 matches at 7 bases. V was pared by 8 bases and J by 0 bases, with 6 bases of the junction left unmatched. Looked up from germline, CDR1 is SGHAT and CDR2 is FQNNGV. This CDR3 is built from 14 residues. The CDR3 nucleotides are TGTGCCAGCCGGGGGACAGCTCTGAACACTGAAGCTTTCTTT. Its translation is CASRGTALNTEAFF.

The CDR3 region is CAWSSFGTVATNEKLFF. The CDR3 region has the DNA TGTGCCTGGAGTAGTTTCGGGACCGTGGCAACTAATGAAAAACTGTTTTTT. V gene TRBV30 combines with J gene TRBJ1-4, with a weak D call TRBD1 (5 bases). The CDR3 is 17 residues long. The germline V gene encodes CDR1 GTSNPN and CDR2 SVGIG (reference sequence). V lost 2 bases to trimming and J lost 0 bases, with 16 bases between them.

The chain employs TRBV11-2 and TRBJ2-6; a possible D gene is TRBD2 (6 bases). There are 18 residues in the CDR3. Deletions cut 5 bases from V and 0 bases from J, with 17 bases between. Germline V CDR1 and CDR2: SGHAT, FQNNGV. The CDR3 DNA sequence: TGTGCCAGCAGCGCCAGGGAGGCCGCAACCTCTGGGGCCAACGTCCTGACTTTC. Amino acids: CASSAREAATSGANVLTF.

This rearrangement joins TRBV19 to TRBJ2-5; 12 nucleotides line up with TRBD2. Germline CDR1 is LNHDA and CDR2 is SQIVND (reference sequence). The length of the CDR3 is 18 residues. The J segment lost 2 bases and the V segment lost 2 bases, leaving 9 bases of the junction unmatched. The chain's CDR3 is CASSISAPTSGGQETQYF. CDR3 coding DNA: TGTGCCAGTAGTATATCGGCCCCAACTAGCGGGGGGCAAGAGACCCAGTACTTC. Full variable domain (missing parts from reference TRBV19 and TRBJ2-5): DGGITQSPKYLFRKEGQNVTLSCEQNLNHDAMYWYRQDPGQGLRLIYYSQIVNDFQKGDIAEGYSVSREKKESFPLTVTSAQKNPTAFYLCASSISAPTSGGQETQYFGPGTRLLVL.

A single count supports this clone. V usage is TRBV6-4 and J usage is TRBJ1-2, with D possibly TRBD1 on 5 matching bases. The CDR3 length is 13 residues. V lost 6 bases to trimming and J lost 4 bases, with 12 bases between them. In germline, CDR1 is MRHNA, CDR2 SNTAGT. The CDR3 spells CASRRGEGYGYTF. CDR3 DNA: TGTGCCAGCAGACGGGGCGAAGGCTATGGCTACACCTTC.

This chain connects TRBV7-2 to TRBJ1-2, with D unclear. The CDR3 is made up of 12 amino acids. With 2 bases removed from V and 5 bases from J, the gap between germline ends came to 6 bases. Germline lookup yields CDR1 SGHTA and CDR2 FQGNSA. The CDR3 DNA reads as TGTGCCAGCAGCTTAAACGATTATGGCTACACCTTC. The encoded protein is CASSLNDYGYTF.

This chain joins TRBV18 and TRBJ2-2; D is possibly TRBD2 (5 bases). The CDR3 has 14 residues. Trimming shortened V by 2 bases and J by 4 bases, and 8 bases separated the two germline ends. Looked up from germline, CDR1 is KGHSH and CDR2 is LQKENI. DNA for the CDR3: TGTGCCAGCTCACCAGGACTCACCACCGGGGAGCTGTTTTTT. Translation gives CASSPGLTTGELFF.

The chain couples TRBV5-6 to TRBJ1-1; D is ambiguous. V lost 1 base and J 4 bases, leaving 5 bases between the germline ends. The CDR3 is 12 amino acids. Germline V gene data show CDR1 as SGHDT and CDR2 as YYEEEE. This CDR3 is CASSLRVTEAFF. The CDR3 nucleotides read TGTGCCAGCAGCTTGAGGGTCACTGAAGCTTTCTTT.

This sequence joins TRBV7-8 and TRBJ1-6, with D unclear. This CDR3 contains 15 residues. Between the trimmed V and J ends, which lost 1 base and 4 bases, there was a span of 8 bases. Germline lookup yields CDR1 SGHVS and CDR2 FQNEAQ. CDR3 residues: CASSLVWGYNSPLHF. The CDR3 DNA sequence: TGTGCCAGCAGCTTAGTCTGGGGTTATAATTCACCCCTCCACTTT.

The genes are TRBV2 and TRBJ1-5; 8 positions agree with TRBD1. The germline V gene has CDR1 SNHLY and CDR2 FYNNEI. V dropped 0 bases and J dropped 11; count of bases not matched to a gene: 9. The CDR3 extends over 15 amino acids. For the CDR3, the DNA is TGTGCCAGCAGTGAAGCAGGGGACAGGTCCCCCGCCCAGCATTTT. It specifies CASSEAGDRSPAQHF.

CDR3 in amino acids: CASSVVRGPASTDTQYF. Here the CDR3 DNA reads TGTGCCAGCAGCGTAGTAAGGGGACCTGCTAGCACAGATACGCAGTATTTT. The chain carries TRBV9 and TRBJ2-3; either TRBD1 or TRBD2 may fit D (5 bases each). This CDR3 comprises 17 residues. Trimming pared 0 bases from V and 0 bases from J, leaving 14 bases between. The germline CDR1 and CDR2 sequences are SGDLS and YYNGEE. The full variable domain, with the rest looked up from reference TRBV9 and TRBJ2-3, is DSGVTQTPKHLITATGQRVTLRCSPRSGDLSVYWYQQSLDQGLQFLIQYYNGEERAKGNILERFSAQQFPDLHSELNLSSLELGDSALYFCASSVVRGPASTDTQYFGPGTRLTVL.

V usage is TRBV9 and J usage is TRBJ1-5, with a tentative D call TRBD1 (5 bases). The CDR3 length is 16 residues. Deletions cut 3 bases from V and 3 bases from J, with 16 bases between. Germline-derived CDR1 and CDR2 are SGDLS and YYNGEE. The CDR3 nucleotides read TGTGCCAGCAGCGAGAGGGACGGATTATCCAATCAGCCCCAGCATTTT. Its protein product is CASSERDGLSNQPQHF.

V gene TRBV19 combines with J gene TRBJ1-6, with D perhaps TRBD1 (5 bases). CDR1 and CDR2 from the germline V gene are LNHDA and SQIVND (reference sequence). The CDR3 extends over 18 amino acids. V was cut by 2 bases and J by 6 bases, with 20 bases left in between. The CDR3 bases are TGTGCCAGTAGTATAAGCGGGCAGGCCACCGGGGGTAATTCACCCCTCCACTTT. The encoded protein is CASSISGQATGGNSPLHF. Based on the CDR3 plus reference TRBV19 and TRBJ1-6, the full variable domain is DGGITQSPKYLFRKEGQNVTLSCEQNLNHDAMYWYRQDPGQGLRLIYYSQIVNDFQKGDIAEGYSVSREKKESFPLTVTSAQKNPTAFYLCASSISGQATGGNSPLHFGNGTRLTVT.